The clone carrying this TCR beta chain has only a few counts. What it binds is not known. After constant-region reverse-primer amplification, full-length variable regions underwent semi-nested PCR with Nested Universal Primer A. TCRdb ran MiXCR on the 5' RACE reads and lists one entry per CDR3 protein. Here the sample spans about 43,000 distinct CDR3 sequences, around 23% being singletons. Study-level findings and limits: In terms of TCR gene usage, tumor memory CD4+ T cells clustered together with blood and lymph node memory CD4+ cells, as well as with lymph node naive CD4+ cells. Larger-cohort validation covered only one TCR beta V-J rearrangement. Greatest tumor Treg TCR overlap was with tumor naive CD4+ cells.

Tregs were sorted as CD4+CD25+CD127-/low cells. V gave up 5 bases and J gave up 1 base, with 15 bases separating them. The CDR3 has 15 residues. The germline gives CDR1 SGDLS, CDR2 YYNGEE. The clonotype was recovered from a female donor with breast cancer. The sample comprised Tregs sorted from a lymph node. The gene calls are TRBV9 and TRBJ2-5; D is perhaps TRBD1 (6 bases). The CDR3 DNA reads TGTGCCAGCAGGGTGGGGGCAGGGCCCCAAGAGACCCAGTACTTC. This sequence encodes CASRVGAGPQETQYF. Filled out from reference TRBV9 and TRBJ2-5, the complete variable domain reads DSGVTQTPKHLITATGQRVTLRCSPRSGDLSVYWYQQSLDQGLQFLIQYYNGEERAKGNILERFSAQQFPDLHSELNLSSLELGDSALYFCASRVGAGPQETQYFGPGTRLLVL.